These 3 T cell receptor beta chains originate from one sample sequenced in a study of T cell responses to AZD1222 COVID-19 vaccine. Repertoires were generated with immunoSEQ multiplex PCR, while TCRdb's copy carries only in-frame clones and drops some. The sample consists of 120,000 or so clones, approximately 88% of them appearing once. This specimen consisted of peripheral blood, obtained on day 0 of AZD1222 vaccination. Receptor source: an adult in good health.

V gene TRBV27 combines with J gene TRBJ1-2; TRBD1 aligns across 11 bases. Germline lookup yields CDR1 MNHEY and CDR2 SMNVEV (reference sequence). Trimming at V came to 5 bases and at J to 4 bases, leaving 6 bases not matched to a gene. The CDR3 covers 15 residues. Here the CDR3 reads CASSITGTGGYGYTF. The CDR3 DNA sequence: TGTGCCAGCAGTATTACCGGGACAGGGGGCTATGGCTACACCTTC.

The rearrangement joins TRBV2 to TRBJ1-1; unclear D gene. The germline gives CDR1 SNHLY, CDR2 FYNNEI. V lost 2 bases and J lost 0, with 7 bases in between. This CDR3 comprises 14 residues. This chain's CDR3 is CASSERAMNTEAFF. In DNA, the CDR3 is TGTGCCAGCAGTGAACGGGCCATGAACACTGAAGCTTTCTTT.

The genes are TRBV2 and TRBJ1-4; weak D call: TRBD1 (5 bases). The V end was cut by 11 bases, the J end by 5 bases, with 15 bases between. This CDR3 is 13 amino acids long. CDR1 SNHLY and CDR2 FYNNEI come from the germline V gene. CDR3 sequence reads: CACAGTGNEKLFF. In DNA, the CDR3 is TGTGCCTGCGCTGGGACGGGCAATGAAAAACTGTTTTTT.